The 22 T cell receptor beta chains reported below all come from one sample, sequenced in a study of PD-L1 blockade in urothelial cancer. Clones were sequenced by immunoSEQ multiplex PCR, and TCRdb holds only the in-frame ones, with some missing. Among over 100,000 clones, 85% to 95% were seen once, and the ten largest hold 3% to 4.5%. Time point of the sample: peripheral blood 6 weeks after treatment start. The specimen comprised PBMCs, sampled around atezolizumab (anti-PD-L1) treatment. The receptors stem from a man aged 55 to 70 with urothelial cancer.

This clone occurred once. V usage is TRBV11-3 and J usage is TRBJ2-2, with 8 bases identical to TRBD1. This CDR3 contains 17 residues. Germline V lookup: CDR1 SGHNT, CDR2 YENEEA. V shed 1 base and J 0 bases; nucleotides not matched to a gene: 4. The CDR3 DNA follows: TGTGCCAGCAGCTTAGGTTCAGGGGGCGCGAACACCGGGGAGCTGTTTTTT. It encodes CASSLGSGGANTGELFF.

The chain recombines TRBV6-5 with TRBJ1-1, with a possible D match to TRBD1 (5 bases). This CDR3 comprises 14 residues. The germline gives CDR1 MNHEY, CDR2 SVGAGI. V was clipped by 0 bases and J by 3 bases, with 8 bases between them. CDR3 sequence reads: CASSYSGRDTEAFF. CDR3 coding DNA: TGTGCCAGCAGTTACTCGGGCAGGGACACTGAAGCTTTCTTT.

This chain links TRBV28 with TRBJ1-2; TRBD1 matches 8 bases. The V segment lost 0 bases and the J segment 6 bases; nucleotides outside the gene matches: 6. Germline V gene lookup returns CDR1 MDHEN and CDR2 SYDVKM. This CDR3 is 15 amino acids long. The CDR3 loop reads CASSLWLTTGDGYTF. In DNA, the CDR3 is TGTGCCAGCAGTTTATGGTTAACGACAGGGGATGGCTACACCTTC.

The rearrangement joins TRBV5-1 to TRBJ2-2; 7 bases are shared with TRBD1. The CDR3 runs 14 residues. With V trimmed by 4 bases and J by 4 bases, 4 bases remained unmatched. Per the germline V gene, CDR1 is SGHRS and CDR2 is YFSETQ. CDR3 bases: TGCGCCAGCAGCAAGACAGGGATCACCGGGGAGCTGTTTTTT. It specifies CASSKTGITGELFF.

The CDR3 DNA sequence: TGTGCCAGCAGCTTGGGACTAGCGGGAACCTACGAGCAGTACTTC. It translates to CASSLGLAGTYEQYF. The chain recombines TRBV5-5 with TRBJ2-7; 11 positions match TRBD2. This CDR3 comprises 15 residues. The junction had 1 base not matched to a gene; V was cut back by 0 bases and J by 2 bases. Germline lookup yields CDR1 SGHKS and CDR2 YYEKEE (reference sequence). Together with reference TRBV5-5 and TRBJ2-7, the CDR3 gives the full variable domain: DAGVTQSPTHLIKTRGQQVTLRCSPISGHKSVSWYQQVLGQGPQFIFQYYEKEERGRGNFPDRFSARQFPNYSSELNVNALLLGDSALYLCASSLGLAGTYEQYFGPGTRLTVT.

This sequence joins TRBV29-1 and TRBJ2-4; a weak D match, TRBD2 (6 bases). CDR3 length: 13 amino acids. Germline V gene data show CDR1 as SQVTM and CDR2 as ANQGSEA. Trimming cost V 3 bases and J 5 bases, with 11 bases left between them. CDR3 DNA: TGCAGCGTTGACGGGGGATGGGAAAACATTCAGTACTTC. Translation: CSVDGGWENIQYF.

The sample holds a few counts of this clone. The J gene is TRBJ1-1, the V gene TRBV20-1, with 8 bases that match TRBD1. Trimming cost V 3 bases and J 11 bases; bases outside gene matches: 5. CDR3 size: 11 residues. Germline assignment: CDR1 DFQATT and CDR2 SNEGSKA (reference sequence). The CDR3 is CSARDRVEAFF. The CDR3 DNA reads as TGCAGTGCTAGGGACAGGGTAGAGGCTTTCTTT.

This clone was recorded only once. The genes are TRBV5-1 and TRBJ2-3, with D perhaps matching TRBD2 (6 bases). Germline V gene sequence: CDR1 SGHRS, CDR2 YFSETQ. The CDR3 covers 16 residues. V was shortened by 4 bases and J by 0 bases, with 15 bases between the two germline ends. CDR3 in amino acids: CASSPSLSGSTDTQYF. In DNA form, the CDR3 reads TGCGCCAGCAGCCCAAGTTTGAGCGGGAGCACAGATACGCAGTATTTT.

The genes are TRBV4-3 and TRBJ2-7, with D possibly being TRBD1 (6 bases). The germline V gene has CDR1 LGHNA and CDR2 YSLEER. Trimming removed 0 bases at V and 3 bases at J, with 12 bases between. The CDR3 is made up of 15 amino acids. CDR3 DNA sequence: TGCGCCAGCAGCCAAGAACCGGGACATATCTACGAGCAGTACTTC. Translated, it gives CASSQEPGHIYEQYF.

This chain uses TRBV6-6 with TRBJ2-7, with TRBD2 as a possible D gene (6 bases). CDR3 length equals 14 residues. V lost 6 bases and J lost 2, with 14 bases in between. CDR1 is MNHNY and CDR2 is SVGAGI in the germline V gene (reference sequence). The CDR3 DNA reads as TGTGCCAGCAGATCCCCCGGGGGAACCTACGAGCAGTACTTC. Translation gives CASRSPGGTYEQYF.

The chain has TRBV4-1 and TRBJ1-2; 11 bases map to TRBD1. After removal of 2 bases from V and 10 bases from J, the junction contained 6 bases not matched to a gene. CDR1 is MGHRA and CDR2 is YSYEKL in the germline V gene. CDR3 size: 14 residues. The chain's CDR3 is CASSQLGTGGSYTF. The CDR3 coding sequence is TGCGCCAGCAGCCAACTAGGGACAGGGGGGTCCTACACCTTC.

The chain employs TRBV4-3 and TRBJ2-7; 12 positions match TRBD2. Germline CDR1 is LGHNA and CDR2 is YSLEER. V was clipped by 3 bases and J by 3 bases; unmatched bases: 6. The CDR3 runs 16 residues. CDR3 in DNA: TGCGCCAGCAGCCACCTCCTACTAGCGGGGGGCTACGAGCAGTACTTC. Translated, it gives CASSHLLLAGGYEQYF.

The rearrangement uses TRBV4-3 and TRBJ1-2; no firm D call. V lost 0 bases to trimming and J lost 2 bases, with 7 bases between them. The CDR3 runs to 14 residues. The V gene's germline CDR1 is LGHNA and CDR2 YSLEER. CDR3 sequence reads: CASSQDYRNYGYTF. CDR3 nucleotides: TGCGCCAGCAGCCAAGATTATCGGAACTATGGCTACACCTTC.

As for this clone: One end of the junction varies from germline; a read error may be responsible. CDR3: CASTQLAGYAGELFF. CDR3 DNA sequence: TGTGCCAGCACCCAACTAGCGGGTTACGCCGGGGAGCTGTTTTTT. The rearrangement joins TRBV4-2 to TRBJ2-2; TRBD2 agrees at 9 bases. Per germline, CDR1 LGHNA and CDR2 YNFKEQ. The CDR3 is made up of 15 amino acids.

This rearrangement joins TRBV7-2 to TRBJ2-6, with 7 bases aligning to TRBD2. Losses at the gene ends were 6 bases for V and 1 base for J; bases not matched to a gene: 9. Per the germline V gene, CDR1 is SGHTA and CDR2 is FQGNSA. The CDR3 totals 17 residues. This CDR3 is CASSTGGGLSGANVLTF. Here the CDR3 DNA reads TGTGCCAGCAGTACTGGGGGGGGTTTATCTGGGGCCAACGTCCTGACTTTC.

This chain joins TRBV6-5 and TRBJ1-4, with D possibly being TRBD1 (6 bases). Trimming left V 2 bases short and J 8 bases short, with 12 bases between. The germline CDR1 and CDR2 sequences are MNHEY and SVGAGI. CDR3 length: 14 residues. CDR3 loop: CASSYRGGREKLFF. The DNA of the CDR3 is TGTGCCAGCAGTTACCGGGGGGGCCGGGAAAAACTGTTTTTT.

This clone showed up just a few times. CDR3 amino acids: CASNAQGQPQHF. The CDR3 DNA follows: TGTGCCAGCAACGCACAGGGGCAGCCCCAGCATTTT. The chain is built from TRBV5-5 and TRBJ1-5, with 7 bases aligning to TRBD1. Unmatched junction bases numbered 4, after V lost 6 bases and J lost 7 bases. Per the germline V gene, CDR1 is SGHKS and CDR2 is YYEKEE (reference sequence). The CDR3 consists of 12 residues.

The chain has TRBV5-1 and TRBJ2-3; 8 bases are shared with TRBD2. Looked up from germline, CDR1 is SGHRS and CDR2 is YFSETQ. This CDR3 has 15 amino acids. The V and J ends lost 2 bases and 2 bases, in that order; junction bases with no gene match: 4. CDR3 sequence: CASSLEAGDTDTQYF. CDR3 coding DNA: TGCGCCAGCAGCTTAGAAGCGGGGGACACAGATACGCAGTATTTT.

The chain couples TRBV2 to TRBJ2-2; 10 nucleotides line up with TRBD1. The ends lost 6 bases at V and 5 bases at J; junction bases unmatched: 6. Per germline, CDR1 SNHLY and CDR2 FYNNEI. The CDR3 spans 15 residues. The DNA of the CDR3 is TGTGCCAGCAGAATGACAGGGGGCGGAACCGGGGAGCTGTTTTTT. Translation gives CASRMTGGGTGELFF.

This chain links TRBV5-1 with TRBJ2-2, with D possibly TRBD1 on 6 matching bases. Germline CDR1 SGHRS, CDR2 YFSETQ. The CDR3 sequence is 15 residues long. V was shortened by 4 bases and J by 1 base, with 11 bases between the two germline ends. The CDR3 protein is CASSHADRNTGELFF. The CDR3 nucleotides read TGCGCCAGCAGCCATGCGGACAGGAACACCGGGGAGCTGTTTTTT.

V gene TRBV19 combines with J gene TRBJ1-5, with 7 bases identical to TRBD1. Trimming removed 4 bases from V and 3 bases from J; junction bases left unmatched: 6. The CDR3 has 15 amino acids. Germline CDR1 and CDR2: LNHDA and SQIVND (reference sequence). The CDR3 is CASSTSTGSNQPQHF. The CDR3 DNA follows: TGTGCCAGTAGTACATCGACAGGGTCCAATCAGCCCCAGCATTTT.

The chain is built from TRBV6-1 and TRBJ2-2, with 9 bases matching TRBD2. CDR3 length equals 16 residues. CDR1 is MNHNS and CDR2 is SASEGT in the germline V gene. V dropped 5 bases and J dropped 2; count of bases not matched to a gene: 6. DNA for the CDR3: TGTGCCAGCAGTAAAGTAGCGGGAGATAACACCGGGGAGCTGTTTTTT. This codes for CASSKVAGDNTGELFF.